The T cell receptor beta chain under discussion was sequenced for a study of T cell responses to AZD1222 COVID-19 vaccine. Overall study results and limits: Clonal diversity was possibly underestimated; the donors were predominantly white British and more often female. Targets within unmutated variant regions were reportedly found for nearly half of spike-specific TCRs.

The CDR3 covers 14 residues. Trimming pared 1 base from V and 5 bases from J, leaving 11 bases between. Germline V gene lookup returns CDR1 SGHAT and CDR2 FQNNGV. Profiling relied on immunoSEQ multiplex PCR, and the TCRdb table lists in-frame clones only, not all of them. The sample records 90,000 to 150,000 clones, roughly 84% being singletons. This clone has only one observation. Its antigen is currently unknown. The rearrangement links TRBV11-2 to TRBJ2-5; TRBD1 or TRBD2 may be the D gene (6 bases each). The input for sequencing was peripheral blood, taken on day 0 of AZD1222 vaccination. The clonotype comes from an adult in good health. CDR3 residues: CASSLVGGVETQYF. The CDR3 DNA is TGTGCCAGCAGCTTAGTCGGGGGCGTGGAGACCCAGTACTTC.